This entry lists 27 T cell receptor beta chains sequenced from one sample in a study of early T cells in non-severe SARS-CoV-2 infection. TCRdb re-analysed the 5' RACE reads in MiXCR, keeping a single row per CDR3 protein. The sample contains about 56,000 distinct CDR3 sequences, about 10% of which appear only once. Material for sequencing was whole blood. These receptors all stem from an adult who was a healthcare worker with PCR-confirmed SARS-CoV-2 infection or an uninfected control (not recorded which).

In this sample, this clonotype turned up many times. The chain has TRBV7-2 and TRBJ2-3; the D gene is possibly TRBD1 (5 bases). The CDR3 has 14 residues. V lost 2 bases to trimming and J lost 1 base, with 7 bases between them. The germline CDR1 and CDR2 sequences are SGHTA and FQGNSA. The DNA for the CDR3 is TGTGCCAGCAGCTTAATACAGGGCACAGATACGCAGTATTTT. It specifies CASSLIQGTDTQYF.

The rearrangement uses TRBV5-4 and TRBJ1-1, with D perhaps TRBD1 (5 bases). Trimming removed 3 bases from V and 3 bases from J, with 15 bases in between. Germline CDR1 is SGHNT and CDR2 is YYREEE (reference sequence). The CDR3 consists of 15 residues. The CDR3 protein is CASSSLAGGYTEAFF. CDR3 DNA: TGTGCCAGCAGCTCCTTAGCTGGGGGGTACACTGAAGCTTTCTTT.

This clonotype has at least ten counts. The CDR3 DNA reads TGTGCCAGCAGCTTGATCAAGTCCTACGAGCAGTACTTC. Translated, it gives CASSLIKSYEQYF. This sequence joins TRBV11-2 and TRBJ2-7; no clear D. Germline CDR1 is SGHAT and CDR2 is FQNNGV. V was cut by 3 bases and J by 1 base, with 7 bases left in between. The CDR3 loop spans 13 amino acids.

For this clonotype: At one end the junction does not follow the germline gene, possibly because of a read error. The CDR3 DNA sequence: TGTGCCGGCAGCAGCACTAGGACTAGCGGGAGGCGGGAAGAGCAGTATTTT. As protein: CAGSSTRTSGRREEQYF. The chain combines TRBV4-2 with TRBJ2-3; 14 positions agree with TRBD2. The CDR3 totals 17 residues. CDR1 is LGHNA, CDR2 YNFKEQ, per germline.

This clonotype was seen repeatedly, ten times or more. The chain combines TRBV20-1 with TRBJ1-1; D is ambiguous. CDR3 size: 14 residues. Between the trimmed V and J ends, which lost 6 bases and 3 bases, there was a span of 17 bases. CDR1 DFQATT and CDR2 SNEGSKA come from the germline V gene (reference sequence). The CDR3 nucleotides are TGCAGTGCCTTAACGGGCATGGGAGACACTGAAGCTTTCTTT. This gives the protein CSALTGMGDTEAFF.

This clonotype was counted at least ten times. The chain is built from TRBV4-2 and TRBJ2-4, with 10 bases lining up with TRBD2. CDR3 length: 17 amino acids. The V gene's germline CDR1 is LGHNA and CDR2 YNFKEQ. V lost 4 bases to trimming and J lost 3 bases; unmatched junction nucleotides: 9. This CDR3 reads CASSPGQLAGIKNIQYF. The CDR3 bases are TGTGCCAGCAGCCCGGGGCAACTAGCGGGAATCAAAAACATTCAGTACTTC.

The table lists this clonotype with many counts. The genes are TRBV20-1 and TRBJ2-1; no firm D call. Germline V gives CDR1 DFQATT, CDR2 SNEGSKA (reference sequence). V was shortened by 0 bases and J by 0 bases, with 12 bases between the two germline ends. The CDR3 consists of 16 residues. For the CDR3, the DNA is TGCAGTGCTAGAGATTGGCAGGCAGGCTCCTACAATGAGCAGTTCTTC. This gives the protein CSARDWQAGSYNEQFF.

This clonotype was counted ten times or more. The CDR3 region has the DNA TGTGCCAGCACCGCGACAGCAACCTCTGGGGCCAACGTCCTGACTTTC. Amino acid sequence: CASTATATSGANVLTF. This chain joins TRBV27 and TRBJ2-6; the D gene is possibly TRBD1 (5 bases). The V end lost 7 bases, the J end lost 0 bases, and 13 bases lay between the germline ends. CDR3 size: 16 residues. Germline V gene data show CDR1 as MNHEY and CDR2 as SMNVEV (reference sequence).

V usage is TRBV21-1 and J usage is TRBJ1-1. TRBV21-1 corresponds to a pseudogene. The length of the CDR3 is 14 residues. Here the CDR3 DNA reads TGTGCCAGCAGCAAAGATGGGAAGGACGCTGAAGCTTTCTTT. It encodes CASSKDGKDAEAFF.

The rearrangement links TRBV3-1 to TRBJ1-2; the D is unclear. V was cut by 1 base and J by 5 bases, with 5 bases left in between. This CDR3 has 12 amino acids. CDR1 is LGHDT, CDR2 YNNKEL, per germline (reference sequence). The DNA for the CDR3 is TGTGCCAGCAGCCAAGGGCCTTATGGCTACACCTTC. Its protein is CASSQGPYGYTF.

This clonotype appeared many times. V usage is TRBV11-2 and J usage is TRBJ1-5; possibly TRBD1 for D (5 bases). This CDR3 has 15 residues. The V end lost 0 bases, the J end lost 7 bases, and 13 bases lay between the germline ends. CDR1 SGHAT and CDR2 FQNNGV come from the germline V gene. The chain's CDR3 is CASSLDPGNLQPQHF. For the CDR3, the DNA is TGTGCCAGCAGCTTAGATCCAGGGAACCTACAGCCCCAGCATTTT.

This clonotype was counted many times. The chain is built from TRBV5-1 and TRBJ2-3; 7 bases line up with TRBD2. The V gene end was trimmed by 4 bases and the J gene end by 0 bases; junction bases not matched to a gene: 8. Germline V gene sequence: CDR1 SGHRS, CDR2 YFSETQ. The CDR3 sequence is 16 residues long. The CDR3 coding sequence is TGCGCCAGCAGCCAGTCACTAGCGATCAGCACAGATACGCAGTATTTT. This sequence encodes CASSQSLAISTDTQYF.

This clonotype was seen at least ten times. The chain links TRBV18 to TRBJ2-2, with 7 bases fitting TRBD1. The CDR3 is 17 amino acids. Trimming at V came to 6 bases and at J to 6 bases, leaving 16 bases not matched to a gene. CDR1 is KGHSH, CDR2 LQKENI, per germline. The CDR3 loop is CASSRDSSRIHSGELFF. In nucleotides, the CDR3 is TGTGCCAGCTCCCGGGACAGTAGCCGAATTCACTCCGGGGAGCTGTTTTTT.

This clonotype was counted only a few times. The rearrangement uses TRBV19 and TRBJ2-2, with 10 nucleotides matching TRBD2. With V trimmed by 0 bases and J by 4 bases, 5 bases remained unmatched. Germline V gene data show CDR1 as LNHDA and CDR2 as SQIVND (reference sequence). The CDR3 extends over 17 amino acids. The CDR3, as DNA: TGTGCCAGTAGTATAGATTCCACTAGCGGGGCCACCGGGGAGCTGTTTTTT. It specifies CASSIDSTSGATGELFF.

The rearrangement links TRBV12-5 to TRBJ2-3; 10 bases fit TRBD2. There are 16 residues in the CDR3. V lost 5 bases and J lost 3; bases outside the gene matches: 8. Germline V lookup: CDR1 LGHNT, CDR2 FRNRAP. The CDR3: CASGLFSGRQTDTQYF. The DNA for the CDR3 is TGTGCTAGTGGTCTATTTAGCGGGAGGCAAACAGATACGCAGTATTTT.

This clonotype was found a few times. The V call is TRBV4-2, the J call TRBJ2-5; no reliable D call. The V gene lost 5 bases and the J gene lost 5 bases, with 12 bases spanning the gap. The CDR3 totals 13 residues. CDR1 and CDR2 from the germline V gene are LGHNA and YNFKEQ. The CDR3 bases are TGTGCCAGCAGCATGGGCAGAAGGGAGACCCAGTACTTC. Translation: CASSMGRRETQYF.

This chain joins TRBV30 and TRBJ1-1; D is ambiguous. The length of the CDR3 is 12 residues. V dropped 0 bases and J dropped 7 bases, with 9 bases sitting between them. Germline V gene lookup returns CDR1 GTSNPN and CDR2 SVGIG (reference sequence). This CDR3 reads CAWSVGPVEAFF. CDR3 in DNA: TGTGCCTGGAGTGTAGGGCCAGTTGAAGCTTTCTTT.

This clonotype was seen more than once but under ten times. The CDR3 here is CASSGRVAGGPDEQFF. In DNA, the CDR3 is TGTGCCAGCAGCGGGAGAGTAGCGGGAGGGCCGGATGAGCAGTTCTTC. This chain joins TRBV7-2 and TRBJ2-1; 11 bases agree with TRBD2. The germline gives CDR1 SGHTA, CDR2 FQGNSA. With 5 bases clipped from V and 8 bases from J, the junction kept 11 bases outside the gene matches. This CDR3 region has 16 residues.

Only a few counts were recorded for this clonotype. The chain is built from TRBV15 and TRBJ2-7, with 8 positions matching TRBD2. CDR1 LNHNV and CDR2 YYDKDF come from the germline V gene (reference sequence). The V gene end was trimmed by 8 bases and the J gene end by 11 bases; junction bases not matched to a gene: 8. CDR3 length: 11 residues. The CDR3 bases are TGTGCCACCCCCAGCGAGCGGGAGAAGTACTTC. Its translation is CATPSEREKYF.

This clonotype was picked up many times. The V gene is TRBV7-3, the J gene TRBJ2-1; D unresolved. Germline V gene lookup returns CDR1 SGHTA and CDR2 FQGTGA. CDR3 size: 13 residues. Trimming took off 4 bases at V and 9 bases at J, with 13 bases between the two ends. CDR3 sequence reads: CASSSDRVGEQFF. The CDR3 DNA reads as TGTGCCAGCAGCTCGGACCGCGTGGGTGAGCAGTTCTTC.

The CDR3 here is CASSFQQHTGELFF. In nucleotides, the CDR3 is TGTGCCAGCAGCTTCCAACAGCACACCGGGGAGCTGTTTTTT. The chain couples TRBV7-8 to TRBJ2-2; D is ambiguous. V was cut by 3 bases and J by 3 bases, with 8 bases left in between. Looked up from germline, CDR1 is SGHVS and CDR2 is FQNEAQ. The CDR3 totals 14 residues.

In this sample, this clonotype turned up many times. J is TRBJ1-3 and V is TRBV7-9; D gene uncertain. With 3 bases removed from V and 7 bases from J, the gap between germline ends came to 4 bases. The CDR3 loop spans 11 amino acids. Looked up from germline, CDR1 is SEHNR and CDR2 is FQNEAQ (reference sequence). This CDR3 reads CASSFGNTIYF. As DNA, the CDR3 is TGTGCCAGCAGCTTTGGGAACACCATATATTTT.

This clonotype was recorded at least ten times. V is TRBV13 and J is TRBJ2-5; D is possibly TRBD2 (7 bases). The V gene's germline CDR1 is PRHDT and CDR2 FYEKMQ (reference sequence). V dropped 1 base and J dropped 8 bases, with 20 bases sitting between them. CDR3 length: 16 amino acids. The DNA of the CDR3 is TGTGCCAGCAGCTTAGCGGGGGGCGACGCACAAGGAACCCAGTACTTC. Translated: CASSLAGGDAQGTQYF.

This clonotype was seen a handful of times. The J gene is TRBJ2-3, the V gene TRBV2, with D perhaps matching TRBD2 (5 bases). The CDR3 totals 15 residues. V gave up 8 bases and J gave up 2 bases, with 17 bases separating them. Germline V gene data show CDR1 as SNHLY and CDR2 as FYNNEI. CDR3 sequence: CASCAGAAYTDTQYF. The CDR3 DNA is TGTGCCAGCTGTGCGGGCGCTGCTTACACAGATACGCAGTATTTT.

The chain has TRBV9 and TRBJ2-7; D gene ambiguous. Germline V CDR1 and CDR2: SGDLS, YYNGEE. This CDR3 spans 12 amino acids. V shed 6 bases and J shed 0 bases, with 7 bases lying between them. CDR3: CASTSLSYEQYF. CDR3 nucleotide sequence: TGTGCCAGCACCTCCCTCTCCTACGAGCAGTACTTC.

This clonotype showed up many times. This sequence joins TRBV7-2 and TRBJ2-1; D unresolved. The CDR3 is 14 amino acids. CDR1 is SGHTA and CDR2 is FQGNSA in the germline V gene. Trimming took 2 bases from V and 9 from J, leaving 14 bases between them. CDR3 nucleotides: TGTGCCAGCAGCTTACAAGGCCCCCCGGGTGAGCAGTTCTTC. It is translated as CASSLQGPPGEQFF.

This clonotype occurred many times. V usage is TRBV4-2 and J usage is TRBJ2-1; D remains unclear. The germline CDR1 and CDR2 sequences are LGHNA and YNFKEQ. This CDR3 has 16 amino acids. Trimming removed 0 bases from V and 0 bases from J, with 9 bases in between. CDR3 coding DNA: TGTGCCAGCAGCCAAGATGCGGCGGCCTCCTACAATGAGCAGTTCTTC. Encoded protein: CASSQDAAASYNEQFF.